A selection of T cell receptor beta chains follows, all from one sample in a study of identical twins. TCRdb used MiXCR to reprocess the 5' RACE reads, holding one entry per CDR3 protein. The data contain 280,000 or so distinct CDR3 sequences, about 8.9% of them seen just once; the ten biggest clones take up less than 2.5%. These same data were also listed under a study on yellow fever vaccine responses in identical twins.

Sequencing input: memory (CD45RO+) T cells sorted from blood. These receptor sequences come from a woman aged 18 to 35 in good health. Both conserved end residues are part of each CDR3. D genes are given only for firm matches. Part of the rows lack a size; the others show once, few, many or a class for expanded clones.

J: TRBJ1-4; size: many; V: TRBV5-1; D: .; length: 15; DNA: TGCGCCAGCAGCTTAAACGCAGGGAGTTTGGAAAAACTGTTTTTT; CDR3: CASSLNAGSLEKLFF
J: TRBJ2-3; size: few; V: TRBV28; D: .; length: 13; DNA: TGTGCCAGCAGTTTGCGTAATTCAGATACGCAGTATTTT; CDR3: CASSLRNSDTQYF
J: TRBJ2-7; size: many; V: TRBV5-1; D: .; length: 13; DNA: TGCGCCAGCAGCCTCGACAACCCCTACGAGCAGTACTTC; CDR3: CASSLDNPYEQYF
J: TRBJ2-3; size: few; V: TRBV10-3; D: .; length: 14; DNA: TGTGCCATCAGTGAAGGGGGTAGCACAGATACGCAGTATTTT; CDR3: CAISEGGSTDTQYF
J: TRBJ2-7; size: few; V: TRBV1; D: .; length: 14; DNA: TGCACCAGCAGTCGCGGACAGCCCTCCTACGAGCAGTACTTC; CDR3: CTSSRGQPSYEQYF
J: TRBJ2-1; size: few; V: TRBV10-3; D: TRBD2; length: 17; DNA: TGTGCCATCAGTGAGAGTCTAGCGGGGGGAACTTACAATGAGCAGTTCTTC; CDR3: CAISESLAGGTYNEQFF
J: TRBJ1-2; size: many; V: TRBV24-1; D: .; length: 15; DNA: TGTGCCACCAGCCACCCTAGAGGCGGCAACTATGGCTACACCTTC; CDR3: CATSHPRGGNYGYTF
J: TRBJ1-6; size: many; V: TRBV14; D: .; length: 15; DNA: TGTGCCAGCAGCCAAGCTCGGACGGAGAATTCACCCCTCCACTTT; CDR3: CASSQARTENSPLHF
J: TRBJ2-2; size: many; V: TRBV29-1; D: .; length: 15; DNA: TGCAGCGTTGAAGTCCTCGCAGGGAGTACCGGGGAGCTGTTTTTT; CDR3: CSVEVLAGSTGELFF
J: TRBJ1-2; size: many; V: TRBV29-1; D: .; length: 10; DNA: TGCAGCGTTGAAGATGGGGCACCCATCTTC; CDR3: CSVEDGAPIF
J: TRBJ2-7; size: .; V: TRBV3-1; D: TRBD2; length: 18; DNA: TGTGCCAGCAGCCAAGATCTGGTACTAGCGGGTGGGAACTACGAGCAGTACTTC; CDR3: CASSQDLVLAGGNYEQYF
J: TRBJ1-5; size: .; V: TRBV15; D: .; length: 13; DNA: TGTGCCACCAGCAGCAAGGACAATCAGCCCCAGCATTTT; CDR3: CATSSKDNQPQHF
J: TRBJ2-2; size: few; V: TRBV15; D: TRBD2; length: 15; DNA: TGTGCCACCAACCCGGGACTAGACGGTACCGGGGAGCTGTTTTTT; CDR3: CATNPGLDGTGELFF
J: TRBJ2-5; size: .; V: TRBV14; D: .; length: 15; DNA: TGTGCCAGCAGCTTGACGACTTTGGAGGGCGAGACCCAGTACTTC; CDR3: CASSLTTLEGETQYF
J: TRBJ2-2; size: few; V: TRBV11-2; D: .; length: 13; DNA: TGTGCCAGCAGCTTAGTTCTGGCCGGGGAGCTGTTTTTT; CDR3: CASSLVLAGELFF
J: TRBJ2-4; size: .; V: TRBV25-1; D: .; length: 15; DNA: TGTGCCAGCAGTGAAAGGGTGGGGGCGCGTGACATTCAGTACTTC; CDR3: CASSERVGARDIQYF
J: TRBJ1-2; size: .; V: TRBV28; D: .; length: 16; DNA: TGTGCCAGCAGTTTACGGGTGGGGGGGCAGGGCTATGGCTACACCTTC; CDR3: CASSLRVGGQGYGYTF
J: TRBJ1-2; size: few; V: TRBV20-1; D: .; length: 16; DNA: TGCAGTGCTAGAGATCTATCCGGGACAACAATCTATGGCTACACCTTC; CDR3: CSARDLSGTTIYGYTF
J: TRBJ2-1; size: many; V: TRBV5-1; D: .; length: 15; DNA: TGCGCCAGCAGCTTGGCCTCCCCTCCTAGGGATGAGCAGTTCTTC; CDR3: CASSLASPPRDEQFF
J: TRBJ2-1; size: .; V: TRBV12-3/TRBV12-4; D: TRBD2; length: 16; DNA: TGTGCCAGCAGTTTAGCCGAGACTAGCGGGACCGCGGGGCAGTTCTTC; CDR3: CASSLAETSGTAGQFF
J: TRBJ2-1; size: .; V: TRBV28; D: .; length: 17; DNA: TGTGCCAGCAGCCCTTTGTGGTCCGGGTTGGGGATCGGTGAGCAGTTCTTC; CDR3: CASSPLWSGLGIGEQFF
J: TRBJ1-1; size: few; V: TRBV6-5; D: .; length: 14; DNA: TGTGCCAGCAGTTACTTATCGGGGGACACTGAAGCTTTCTTT; CDR3: CASSYLSGDTEAFF
J: TRBJ1-5; size: .; V: TRBV20-1; D: .; length: 11; DNA: TGCAGTGCTGGGTCCGGTCAGCCCCAGCATTTT; CDR3: CSAGSGQPQHF
J: TRBJ1-1; size: many; V: TRBV18; D: .; length: 14; DNA: TGTGCCAGCTCACCCGGGACGGTGAACACTGAAGCTTTCTTT; CDR3: CASSPGTVNTEAFF
J: TRBJ2-1; size: many; V: TRBV5-1; D: .; length: 12; DNA: TGCGCCAGCAGCTTGTCGGGGGTTGAGCAGTTCTTC; CDR3: CASSLSGVEQFF
J: TRBJ2-7; size: many; V: TRBV5-1; D: TRBD1; length: 15; DNA: TGCGCCAGCAGAACGGGCGGGACAGGGGGCCACGAGCAGTACTTC; CDR3: CASRTGGTGGHEQYF
J: TRBJ2-3; size: .; V: TRBV7-2; D: .; length: 14; DNA: TGTGCCAGCAGCTTAGATTCAGGGATAGGTACGCAGTATTTT; CDR3: CASSLDSGIGTQYF
J: TRBJ1-1; size: few; V: TRBV11-2; D: TRBD1; length: 16; DNA: TGTGCCAGCAGCGCCAACCCGGGGACAGGGACCACTGAAGCTTTCTTT; CDR3: CASSANPGTGTTEAFF
J: TRBJ2-3; size: few; V: TRBV7-9; D: .; length: 15; DNA: TGTACCGGCGGTGAGGGGACGGGCAATGGAGATACGCAGTATTTT; CDR3: CTGGEGTGNGDTQYF
J: TRBJ2-5; size: few; V: TRBV5-1; D: TRBD2; length: 16; DNA: TGCGCCAGCAGCTTGACTAGCGGGGGGAGGAAAGAGACCCAGTACTTC; CDR3: CASSLTSGGRKETQYF
J: TRBJ2-1; size: .; V: TRBV7-6; D: .; length: 13; DNA: TGTGCCAGCAGCCCCAGGGACTACAATGAGCAGTTCTTC; CDR3: CASSPRDYNEQFF
J: TRBJ1-6; size: .; V: TRBV6-4; D: .; length: 16; DNA: TGTGCCAGCAGTGACTCGTCCCGGGGTCCGGGTTCACCCCTCCACTTT; CDR3: CASSDSSRGPGSPLHF
J: TRBJ2-4; size: few; V: TRBV20-1; D: TRBD1; length: 14; DNA: TGCAGTGCTAGAGGGGGGACAGGGGTTAACATTCAGTACTTC; CDR3: CSARGGTGVNIQYF
J: TRBJ2-2; size: .; V: TRBV11-3; D: TRBD2; length: 17; DNA: TGTGCCAGCGGAGCGGGAGGGTACGAGACGAACACCGGGGAGCTGTTTTTT; CDR3: CASGAGGYETNTGELFF
J: TRBJ2-3; size: .; V: TRBV28; D: .; length: 16; DNA: TGTGCCAGCAGTCCCCAACAGGGTCGTGGCACAGATACGCAGTATTTT; CDR3: CASSPQQGRGTDTQYF
J: TRBJ1-5; size: many; V: TRBV6-1; D: TRBD1; length: 16; DNA: TGTGCCAGCAGAACCGGGACAGGGGGCCCCAATCAGCCCCAGCATTTT; CDR3: CASRTGTGGPNQPQHF
J: TRBJ1-4; size: many; V: TRBV5-1; D: .; length: 16; DNA: TGCGCCAGCAGCTTGGTCCAGGGCCGGACTAATGAAAAACTGTTTTTT; CDR3: CASSLVQGRTNEKLFF
J: TRBJ2-1; size: .; V: TRBV29-1; D: .; length: 15; DNA: TGCAGCGTTGAAGGGGAGAAAATAACCTACAATGAGCAGTTCTTC; CDR3: CSVEGEKITYNEQFF
J: TRBJ2-7; size: few; V: TRBV6-2/TRBV6-3; D: .; length: 15; DNA: TGTGCCAGCAGTCCTACAGGGATGGGTGAGAGCGAGCAGTACTTC; CDR3: CASSPTGMGESEQYF
J: TRBJ2-7; size: many; V: TRBV9; D: .; length: 13; DNA: TGTGCCAGCAGCGCAGGGAGTTCCTACGAGCAGTACTTC; CDR3: CASSAGSSYEQYF
J: TRBJ1-1; size: many; V: TRBV7-2; D: .; length: 12; DNA: TGTGCCAGCAGCTTTGTGAACACTGAAGCTTTCTTT; CDR3: CASSFVNTEAFF